Included here is one T cell receptor (beta chain) sequence, with context. The specificity of this receptor is unknown. The record has no base qualities; no much larger clone is one base away. The record originates from a study of cytomegalovirus exposure and HLA in healthy donors (dated by TCRdb to 2017 to 2019). Describing the broader study: The 650 to 750 repertoires of the first cohort and the roughly 120 validation repertoires were produced on the same platform, according to a later analysis. In addition to the first cohort of 666 subjects, a separate validation cohort of about 120 different subjects was used. To predict cytomegalovirus infection status, the study brought together high-throughput TCR immunosequencing, statistical association of individual TCRs with disease status, and machine learning. The study was designed to test whether signatures of past pathogen exposure could be identified by cataloging public T cell receptors.

CDR1 SGHDT and CDR2 YYEEEE are derived from the germline V gene. V is pared back by 2 bases and J by 4 bases, with 15 bases lying between the germline termini. The CDR3 starts with the cysteine, ends with the phenylalanine, and has 15 residues. Just the 45-base CDR3 DNA is kept, in frame starting at base 1. Here is what the overall study found, with its caveats: A few of the identified cytomegalovirus-associated TCR beta chains were confirmed in vitro to be specific for cytomegalovirus antigens. A later analysis found that TCRs clustered in the first cohort also tended to co-occur in the approximately 120 validation repertoires, with 90% to 95% of cluster scores above 0. Most TCR sequences were seen in very few donors, while some public TCRs were found in many individuals. According to the authors, the approach could potentially be generalized to other disease states and immunological phenotypes. In both the original and validation cohorts, the classifier was reported to diagnose cytomegalovirus status with high specificity and sensitivity. A later analysis had no HLA typing for the validation cohort, so co-occurrence there was scored across all 110 or so repertoires. The study gave a list of 150 to 200 TCR beta chains associated with cytomegalovirus.

Library construction relied on the immunoSEQ multiplex PCR assay. The original pipeline was this. To diagnose cytomegalovirus status from the catalog of TCR beta chain sequences, a statistical classification framework was built. TCRdb re-hosts the immuneACCESS table, in-frame sequences only. Its copies lack some clones; in the studies checked, an unresolved V gene accounts for under half of them, and the cause for the rest is not known. The D gene and trimming were derived from the DNA, and the V and J assignments and clone size from that table. This sample is represented by 150,000 to 200,000 clones; about 82% of them were singletons. The biggest ten clones account for around 2.4% of the sample. The donors were included in the validation cohort of 90 to 150 subjects, a group kept apart from the roughly 670-subject first cohort.

The clonotype was recovered from a man aged 25-40 years in good health and CMV-seropositive. The chain employs TRBV5-6 and TRBJ2-5; TRBD2 is possibly the D segment (6 matching bases). The sequenced sample consisted of PBMCs. This receptor carries the CDR3 CASSFRGGGLETQYF. The nucleotide sequence is TGTGCCAGCAGCTTCCGGGGAGGAGGTTTAGAGACCCAGTACTTC.